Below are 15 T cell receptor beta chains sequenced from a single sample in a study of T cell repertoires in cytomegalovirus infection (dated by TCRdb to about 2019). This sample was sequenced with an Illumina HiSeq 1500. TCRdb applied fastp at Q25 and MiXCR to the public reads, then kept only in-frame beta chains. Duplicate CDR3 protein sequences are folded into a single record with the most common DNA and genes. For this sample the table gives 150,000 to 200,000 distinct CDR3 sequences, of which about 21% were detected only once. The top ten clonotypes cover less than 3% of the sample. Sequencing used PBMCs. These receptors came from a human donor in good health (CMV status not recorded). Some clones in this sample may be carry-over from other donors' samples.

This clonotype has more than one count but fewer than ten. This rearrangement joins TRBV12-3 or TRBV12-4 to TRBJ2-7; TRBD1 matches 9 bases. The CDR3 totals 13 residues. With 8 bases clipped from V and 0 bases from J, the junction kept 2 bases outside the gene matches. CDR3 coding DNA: TGTGCCAGCCGGGACAGGGTCTCCTACGAGCAGTACTTC. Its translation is CASRDRVSYEQYF.

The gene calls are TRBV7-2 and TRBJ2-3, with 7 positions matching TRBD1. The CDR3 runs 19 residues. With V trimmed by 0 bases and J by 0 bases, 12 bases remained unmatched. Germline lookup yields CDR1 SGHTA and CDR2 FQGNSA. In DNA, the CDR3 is TGTACCAGCAGCTTAGCCGTAGACAGGGTTGCATTAAGCACAGATACGCAGTATTTT. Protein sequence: CTSSLAVDRVALSTDTQYF. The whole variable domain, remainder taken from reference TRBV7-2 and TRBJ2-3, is GAGVSQSPSNKVTEKGKDVELRCDPISGHTALYWYRQSLGQGLEFLIYFQGNSAPDKSGLPSDRFSAERTGGSVSTLTIQRTQQEDSAVYLCTSSLAVDRVALSTDTQYFGPGTRLTVL.

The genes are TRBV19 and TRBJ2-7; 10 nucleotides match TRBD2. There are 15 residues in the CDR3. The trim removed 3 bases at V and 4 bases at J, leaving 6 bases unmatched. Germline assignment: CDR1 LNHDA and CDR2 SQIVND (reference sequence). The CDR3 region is CASSIQASGSYEQYF. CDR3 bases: TGTGCCAGTAGTATTCAGGCTAGCGGGAGTTACGAGCAGTACTTC.

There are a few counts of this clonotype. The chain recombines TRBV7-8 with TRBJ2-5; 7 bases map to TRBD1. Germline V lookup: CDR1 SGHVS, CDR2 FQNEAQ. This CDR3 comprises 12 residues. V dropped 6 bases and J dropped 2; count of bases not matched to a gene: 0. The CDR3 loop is CASRDRQETQYF. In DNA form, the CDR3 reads TGTGCCAGCAGGGACAGGCAAGAGACCCAGTACTTC.

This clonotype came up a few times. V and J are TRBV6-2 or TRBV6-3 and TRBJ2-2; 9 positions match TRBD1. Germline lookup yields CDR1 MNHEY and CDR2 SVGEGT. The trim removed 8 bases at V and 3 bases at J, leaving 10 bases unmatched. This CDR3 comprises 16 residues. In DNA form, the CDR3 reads TGTGCCAGCCATGGACAGGGGCGCCTCTACACCGGGGAGCTGTTTTTT. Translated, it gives CASHGQGRLYTGELFF.

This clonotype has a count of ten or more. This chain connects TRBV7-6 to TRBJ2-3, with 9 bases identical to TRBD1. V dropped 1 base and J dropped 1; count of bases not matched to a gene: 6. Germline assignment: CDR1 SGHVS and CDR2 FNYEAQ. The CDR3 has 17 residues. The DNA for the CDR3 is TGTGCCAGCAGCTTAGTTTCGGGACAGGGTGGCACAGATACGCAGTATTTT. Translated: CASSLVSGQGGTDTQYF.

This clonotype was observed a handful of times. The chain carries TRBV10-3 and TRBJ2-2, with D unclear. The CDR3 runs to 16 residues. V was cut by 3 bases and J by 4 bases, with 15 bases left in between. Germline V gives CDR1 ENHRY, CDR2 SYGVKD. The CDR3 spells CAISEKLREATGELFF. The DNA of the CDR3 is TGTGCCATCAGTGAAAAGCTTCGAGAGGCCACCGGGGAGCTGTTTTTT.

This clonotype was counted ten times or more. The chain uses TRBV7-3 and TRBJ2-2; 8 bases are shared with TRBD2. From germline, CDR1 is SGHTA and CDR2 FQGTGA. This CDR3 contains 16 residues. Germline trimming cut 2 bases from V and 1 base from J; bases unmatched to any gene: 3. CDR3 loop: CASSLLAGLNTGELFF. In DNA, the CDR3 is TGTGCCAGCAGCTTATTAGCGGGGTTGAACACCGGGGAGCTGTTTTTT.

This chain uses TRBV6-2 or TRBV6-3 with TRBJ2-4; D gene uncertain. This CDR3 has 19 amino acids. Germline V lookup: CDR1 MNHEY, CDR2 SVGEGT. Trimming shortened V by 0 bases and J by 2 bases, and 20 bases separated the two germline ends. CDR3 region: CASSYSPLGDVSSKNIQYF. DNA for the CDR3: TGTGCCAGCAGTTACTCTCCACTTGGAGATGTGTCATCCAAAAACATTCAGTACTTC.

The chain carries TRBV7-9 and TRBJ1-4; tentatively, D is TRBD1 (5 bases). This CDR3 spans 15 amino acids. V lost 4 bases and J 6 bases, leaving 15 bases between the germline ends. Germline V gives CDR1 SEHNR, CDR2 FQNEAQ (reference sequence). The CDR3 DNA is TGTGCCAGCAGCTCGGACGCCGGGACCCATGAAAAACTGTTTTTT. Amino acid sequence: CASSSDAGTHEKLFF.

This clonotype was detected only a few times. CDR3 in amino acids: CASSQVSRGYTF. CDR3 DNA sequence: TGTGCCAGCAGCCAAGTATCCCGTGGCTACACCTTC. The rearrangement uses TRBV3-1 and TRBJ1-2; D unresolved. Germline V CDR1 and CDR2: LGHDT, YNNKEL (reference sequence). This CDR3 spans 12 amino acids. V shed 1 base and J shed 7 bases, with 7 bases lying between them.

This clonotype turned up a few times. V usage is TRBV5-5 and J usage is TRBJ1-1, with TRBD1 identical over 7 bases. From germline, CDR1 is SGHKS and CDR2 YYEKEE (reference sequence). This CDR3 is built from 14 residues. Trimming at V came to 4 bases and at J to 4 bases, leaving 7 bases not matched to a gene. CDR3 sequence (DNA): TGTGCCAGCAGCCCCTGGACAGGTGGCACTGAAGCTTTCTTT. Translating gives CASSPWTGGTEAFF.

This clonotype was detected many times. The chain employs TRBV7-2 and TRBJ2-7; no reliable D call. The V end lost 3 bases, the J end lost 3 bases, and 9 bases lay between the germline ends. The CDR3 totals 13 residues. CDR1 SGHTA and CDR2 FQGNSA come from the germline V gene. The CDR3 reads CASSFSQGYEQYF. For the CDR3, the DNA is TGTGCCAGCAGCTTCTCCCAAGGCTACGAGCAGTACTTC.

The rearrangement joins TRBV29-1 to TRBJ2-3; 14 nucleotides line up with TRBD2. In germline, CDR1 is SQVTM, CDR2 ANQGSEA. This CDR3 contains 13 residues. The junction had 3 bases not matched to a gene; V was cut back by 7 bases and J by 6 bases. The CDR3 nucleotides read TGCAGCGCCGGACTAGCGGGAGGTGATACGCAGTATTTT. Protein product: CSAGLAGGDTQYF.

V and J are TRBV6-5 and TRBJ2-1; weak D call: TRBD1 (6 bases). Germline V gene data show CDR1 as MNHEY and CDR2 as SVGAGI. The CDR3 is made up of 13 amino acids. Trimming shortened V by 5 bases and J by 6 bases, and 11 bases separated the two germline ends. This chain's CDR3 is CASSPTGTNEQFF. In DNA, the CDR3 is TGTGCCAGCAGTCCTACAGGGACCAATGAGCAGTTCTTC.